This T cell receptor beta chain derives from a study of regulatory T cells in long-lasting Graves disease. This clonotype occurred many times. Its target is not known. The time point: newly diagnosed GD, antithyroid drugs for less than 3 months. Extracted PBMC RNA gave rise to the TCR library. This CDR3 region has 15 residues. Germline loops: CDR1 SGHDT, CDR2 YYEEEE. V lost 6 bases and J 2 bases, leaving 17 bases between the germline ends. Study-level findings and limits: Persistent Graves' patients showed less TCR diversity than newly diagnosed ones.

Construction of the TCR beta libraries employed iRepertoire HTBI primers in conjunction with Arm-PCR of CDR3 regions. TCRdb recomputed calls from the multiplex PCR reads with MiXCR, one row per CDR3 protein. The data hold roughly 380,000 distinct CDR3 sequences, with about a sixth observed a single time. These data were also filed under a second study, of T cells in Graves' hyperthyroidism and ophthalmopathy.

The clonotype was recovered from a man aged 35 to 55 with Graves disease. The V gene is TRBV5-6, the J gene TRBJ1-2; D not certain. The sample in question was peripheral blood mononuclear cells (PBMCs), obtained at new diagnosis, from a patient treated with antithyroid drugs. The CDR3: CASNSLPDRNYGYTF. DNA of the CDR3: TGTGCCAGCAACTCACTGCCGGATCGAAACTATGGCTACACCTTC.